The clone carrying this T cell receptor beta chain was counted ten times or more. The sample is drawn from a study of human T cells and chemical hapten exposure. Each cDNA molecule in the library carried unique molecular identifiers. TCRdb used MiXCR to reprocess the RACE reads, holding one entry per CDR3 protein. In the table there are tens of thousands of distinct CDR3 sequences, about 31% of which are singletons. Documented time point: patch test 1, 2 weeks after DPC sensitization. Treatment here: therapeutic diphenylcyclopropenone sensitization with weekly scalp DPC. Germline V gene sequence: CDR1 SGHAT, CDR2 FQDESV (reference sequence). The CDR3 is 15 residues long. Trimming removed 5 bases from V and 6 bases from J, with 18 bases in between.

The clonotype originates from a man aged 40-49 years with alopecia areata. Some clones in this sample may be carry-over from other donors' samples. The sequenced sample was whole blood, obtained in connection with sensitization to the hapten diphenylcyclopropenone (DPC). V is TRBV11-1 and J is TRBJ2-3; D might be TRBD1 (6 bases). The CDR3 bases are TGTGCCAGCAGCCTAGGGGACACCCTAATGGATACGCAGTATTTT. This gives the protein CASSLGDTLMDTQYF.